Following are 21 T cell receptor beta chains from one sample sequenced in a study of regulatory T cells in long-lasting Graves disease. CDR3 regions were amplified by Arm-PCR using iRepertoire HTBI primers to build TCR beta libraries. TCRdb reprocessed the multiplex PCR reads with MiXCR, giving one entry per CDR3 protein. Of roughly 560,000 distinct CDR3 sequences in the sample, 9.5% to 15% are singletons; the top ten hold around 9.3%. This sample's time point: newly diagnosed GD, antithyroid drugs for less than 3 months. Following extraction of RNA from PBMCs, that RNA was used to make the TCR library. These data also formed part of another study, on T cells in Graves' hyperthyroidism and ophthalmopathy.

The sample consisted of peripheral blood mononuclear cells (PBMCs), taken at new diagnosis, from a patient treated with antithyroid drugs. These receptors were obtained from a woman aged 25-40 years with Graves disease.

This clonotype was detected only a few times. The chain employs TRBV7-9 and TRBJ2-7; unclear D gene. CDR3 length: 11 residues. V was cut by 6 bases and J by 6 bases, with 9 bases left in between. CDR1 is SEHNR and CDR2 is FQNEAQ in the germline V gene (reference sequence). The CDR3 nucleotides are TGTGCCAGCAGTCGAGTCGGCGAGCAGTACTTC. This encodes CASSRVGEQYF.

This clonotype occurred many times. The CDR3, as DNA: TGCGCCAGCAGCTTGTTGGGGGACGGGGAGCTGTTTTTT. Encoded protein: CASSLLGDGELFF. The chain uses TRBV5-1 and TRBJ2-2, with D possibly called TRBD1 or TRBD2 (5 bases each). The germline V and J ends were trimmed by 1 base and 7 bases, with 8 bases remaining between them. The CDR3 contains 13 residues. Germline CDR1 is SGHRS and CDR2 is YFSETQ.

This clonotype was observed a few times. The gene calls are TRBV4-1 and TRBJ2-5; 8 nucleotides line up with TRBD2. The junction had 9 bases not matched to a gene; V was cut back by 8 bases and J by 4 bases. CDR1 is MGHRA and CDR2 is YSYEKL in the germline V gene. The CDR3 is made up of 14 amino acids. CDR3 region: CASRRVAGTETQYF. CDR3 DNA sequence: TGCGCCAGCCGCCGAGTAGCGGGAACAGAGACCCAGTACTTC.

This clonotype was observed many times. This chain connects TRBV7-9 to TRBJ2-3, with TRBD1 as a possible D gene (6 bases). Germline V gene sequence: CDR1 SEHNR, CDR2 FQNEAQ (reference sequence). The CDR3 sequence is 12 residues long. The CDR3 DNA is TGTGCTTTGGGGGCTGATGCAGATACGCAGTATTTT. It encodes CALGADADTQYF.

The chain's CDR3 is CASSLWGTATEAFF. The DNA of the CDR3 is TGTGCCAGCAGTTTGTGGGGAACGGCCACTGAAGCTTTCTTT. V is TRBV12-3 or TRBV12-4 and J is TRBJ1-1; the D is unclear. The CDR3 loop spans 14 amino acids. V lost 3 bases and J 4 bases, leaving 12 bases between the germline ends.

This clonotype appeared once. Being one base from a much bigger clone, this may be a read error. The missing conserved phenylalanine or tryptophan at the end of this CDR3 makes a read error likely. The V call is TRBV6-2 or TRBV6-3, the J call TRBJ1-2; possibly TRBD1 for D (6 bases). The CDR3 has 13 residues. Trimming took off 5 bases at V and 8 bases at J, with 15 bases between the two ends. Per the germline V gene, CDR1 is MNHEY and CDR2 is SVGEGT. CDR3 bases: TGTGCCAGCAGTCTACAGGGTATTGGCGGCTACACCCTC. Translating gives CASSLQGIGGYTL.

This clonotype was seen at least ten times. CDR3 amino acids: CSVGPQVRETQYF. Written as DNA, the CDR3 is TGCAGCGTTGGGCCACAGGTCCGAGAGACCCAGTACTTC. The chain joins TRBV29-1 to TRBJ2-5; TRBD1 might be the D (5 bases). The CDR3 extends over 13 amino acids. V was pared by 4 bases and J by 4 bases, with 13 bases between. Germline V gives CDR1 SQVTM, CDR2 ANQGSEA. Full variable domain (missing parts from reference TRBV29-1 and TRBJ2-5): SAVISQKPSRDICQRGTSLTIQCQVDSQVTMMFWYRQQPGQSLTLIATANQGSEATYESGFVIDKFPISRPNLTFSTLTVSNMSPEDSSIYLCSVGPQVRETQYFGPGTRLLVL.

This clonotype was seen many times. The chain couples TRBV18 to TRBJ2-7; TRBD1 is a possible D gene (6 bases). CDR3 length equals 14 residues. V was clipped by 2 bases and J by 5 bases, with 13 bases between them. Germline loops: CDR1 KGHSH, CDR2 LQKENI. The CDR3 loop is CASSPVLGANEQYF. The CDR3, as DNA: TGTGCCAGCTCACCAGTTCTGGGGGCCAACGAGCAGTACTTC.

This chain links TRBV4-3 with TRBJ2-1; 8 bases match TRBD1. The germline CDR1 and CDR2 sequences are LGHNA and YSLEER. Trimming at V came to 0 bases and at J to 9 bases, leaving 13 bases not matched to a gene. This CDR3 has 17 amino acids. CDR3 bases: TGCGCCAGCAGCCAAGATCGGCAGGGGGCCCTGTTCAGTGAGCAGTTCTTC. It translates to CASSQDRQGALFSEQFF.

In its sample, this clonotype was seen many times. V gene TRBV5-1 combines with J gene TRBJ1-3; D is ambiguous. V was shortened by 1 base and J by 0 bases, with 5 bases between the two germline ends. Germline V CDR1 and CDR2: SGHRS, YFSETQ. The CDR3 runs to 14 residues. CDR3 loop: CASSLSHSGNTIYF. CDR3 bases: TGCGCCAGCAGCTTGTCTCACTCTGGAAACACCATATATTTT.

The rearrangement joins TRBV28 to TRBJ2-7, with TRBD2 matching 9 bases. Losses at the gene ends were 5 bases for V and 2 bases for J; bases not matched to a gene: 13. CDR1 is MDHEN, CDR2 SYDVKM, per germline. The CDR3 has 17 residues. The CDR3 DNA reads as TGTGCCAGCAGTCGCCCCCCACCGGGACTAGCCACCTACGAGCAGTACTTC. Translation gives CASSRPPPGLATYEQYF.

The CDR3, as DNA: TGTGCCAGCAGCTTAGAACCCCCGGGACAGGGTGGCTATGGCTACACCTTC. Translating gives CASSLEPPGQGGYGYTF. This chain uses TRBV7-2 with TRBJ1-2, with 9 bases lining up with TRBD1. This CDR3 contains 17 residues. The V segment lost 1 base and the J segment 4 bases; nucleotides outside the gene matches: 10. Germline V CDR1 and CDR2: SGHTA, FQGNSA.

This clonotype has ten or more counts. The rearrangement links TRBV12-3 or TRBV12-4 to TRBJ2-2; 10 bases line up with TRBD2. CDR3 length: 16 amino acids. V shed 3 bases, J shed 5 bases, and the junction held 6 bases outside the gene matches. In DNA form, the CDR3 reads TGTGCCAGCAGTTTCAGCGGGAGGGTCCTTACCGGGGAGCTGTTTTTT. Encoded protein: CASSFSGRVLTGELFF.

The chain employs TRBV5-1 and TRBJ2-5, with no clear D. Germline loops: CDR1 SGHRS, CDR2 YFSETQ. The V end was cut by 4 bases, the J end by 2 bases, with 9 bases between. The CDR3 totals 13 residues. In DNA, the CDR3 is TGCGCCAGCAGCAACAGTGTACAAGAGACCCAGTACTTC. It codes for CASSNSVQETQYF.

CDR3 DNA: TGTGCCAGCAGCAGGGGGTCAGTCACTGAAGCTTTCTTT. This translates into CASSRGSVTEAFF. The chain carries TRBV7-2 and TRBJ1-1; tentative D call: TRBD1 (6 bases). Germline lookup yields CDR1 SGHTA and CDR2 FQGNSA. V lost 5 bases, J lost 4 bases, and 11 bases lay in between. This CDR3 comprises 13 residues.

This clonotype has more than one count but fewer than ten. The chain combines TRBV5-1 with TRBJ2-1, with D possibly being TRBD1 (5 bases). CDR3 length equals 16 residues. CDR1 and CDR2 from the germline V gene are SGHRS and YFSETQ. Trimming stripped 0 bases from V and 3 bases from J, with 13 bases between. This CDR3 is CASSLVVGVGYNEQFF. The CDR3 DNA follows: TGCGCCAGCAGCTTGGTGGTAGGGGTCGGCTACAATGAGCAGTTCTTC.

This clonotype was detected ten times or more. This sequence joins TRBV29-1 and TRBJ1-2; a weak D match, TRBD1 (5 bases). In germline, CDR1 is SQVTM, CDR2 ANQGSEA. CDR3 length equals 12 residues. V shed 4 bases and J shed 4 bases, with 10 bases lying between them. The CDR3: CSVVGDFYGYTF. In DNA form, the CDR3 reads TGCAGCGTTGTAGGGGACTTCTATGGCTACACCTTC.

This clonotype came up a few times. The chain employs TRBV15 and TRBJ1-1, with no clear D. CDR3 length: 15 residues. V lost 0 bases and J 4 bases, leaving 12 bases between the germline ends. Germline values: CDR1 LNHNV, CDR2 YYDKDF (reference sequence). CDR3: CATSREVGLGTEAFF. In nucleotides, the CDR3 is TGTGCCACCAGCAGAGAGGTGGGGTTGGGCACTGAAGCTTTCTTT.

This clonotype was seen ten or more times. The genes are TRBV20-1 and TRBJ2-5, with 7 bases that match TRBD1. V lost 6 bases to trimming and J lost 6 bases; unmatched junction nucleotides: 22. Germline V gene sequence: CDR1 DFQATT, CDR2 SNEGSKA (reference sequence). The CDR3 runs 17 residues. This CDR3 reads CSADALYMTGNVKTQYF. The CDR3 DNA sequence: TGCAGTGCCGACGCGTTATACATGACAGGGAACGTAAAGACCCAGTACTTC.

J is TRBJ2-1 and V is TRBV4-3, with TRBD2 as a possible D gene (5 bases). Trimming cost V 0 bases and J 9 bases, with 9 bases left between them. The length of the CDR3 is 13 residues. Looked up from germline, CDR1 is LGHNA and CDR2 is YSLEER. The CDR3 loop reads CASSQDRAGEQFF. The CDR3 region has the DNA TGCGCCAGCAGCCAAGATAGGGCGGGTGAGCAGTTCTTC.

The V and J genes are TRBV10-1 and TRBJ1-4; tentative D call: TRBD1 (6 bases). This CDR3 is built from 17 residues. Looked up from germline, CDR1 is WNHNN and CDR2 is SYGVQD (reference sequence). Trimming took off 8 bases at V and 3 bases at J, with 22 bases between the two ends. The CDR3 nucleotides read TGCGCCAGCCCCCGACCGGGACACGAAAAGGCTAATGAAAAACTGTTTTTT. Translating it yields CASPRPGHEKANEKLFF.